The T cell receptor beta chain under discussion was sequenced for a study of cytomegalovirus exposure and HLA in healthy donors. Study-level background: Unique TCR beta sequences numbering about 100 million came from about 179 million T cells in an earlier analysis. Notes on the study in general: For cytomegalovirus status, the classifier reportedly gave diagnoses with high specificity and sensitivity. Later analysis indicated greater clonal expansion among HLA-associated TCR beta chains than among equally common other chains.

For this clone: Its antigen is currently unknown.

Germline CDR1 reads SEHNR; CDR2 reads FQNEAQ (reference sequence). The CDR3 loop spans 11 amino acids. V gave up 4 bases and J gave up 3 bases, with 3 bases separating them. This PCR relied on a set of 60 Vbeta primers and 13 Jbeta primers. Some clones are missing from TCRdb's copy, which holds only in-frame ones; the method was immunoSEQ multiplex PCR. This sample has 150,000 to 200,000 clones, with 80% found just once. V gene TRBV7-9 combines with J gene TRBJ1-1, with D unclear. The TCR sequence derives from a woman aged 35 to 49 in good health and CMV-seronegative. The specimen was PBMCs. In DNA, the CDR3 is TGTGCCAGCAGCTCCTACACTGAAGCTTTCTTT. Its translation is CASSSYTEAFF.